The 23 T cell receptor beta chains below all came from one sample that was sequenced in a study of shared clonotypes between healthy human individuals. Method: immunoSEQ multiplex PCR; TCRdb's copy keeps in-frame clones and lacks some. This table holds about 1.1 million clones, approximately 80% found once. The material sequenced was memory CD4+ T cells from PBMCs. The subset is: CD45RA-negative fraction. All receptors derive from a man aged 18 to 29 in good health. Some clones in this sample may be carry-over from other donors' samples.

This rearrangement joins TRBV7-3 to TRBJ2-7; the match to TRBD2 covers 14 bases. CDR1 SGHTA and CDR2 FQGTGA come from the germline V gene. This CDR3 comprises 15 residues. V gave up 4 bases and J gave up 3 bases; unmatched junction bases: 2. The CDR3 reads CASSSGTSGSYEQYF. The CDR3 coding sequence is TGTGCCAGCAGCTCCGGGACTAGCGGGAGCTACGAGCAGTACTTC.

V is TRBV11-2 and J is TRBJ1-2; D is perhaps TRBD1 (5 bases). The CDR3 covers 15 residues. The V and J ends lost 8 bases and 8 bases respectively, with 24 bases between them. In germline, CDR1 is SGHAT, CDR2 FQNNGV. CDR3: CASGSLTGAGYGYTF. The DNA for the CDR3 is TGTGCCAGCGGATCTCTCACCGGGGCCGGATACGGCTACACCTTC.

V usage is TRBV6-5 and J usage is TRBJ1-2; TRBD1 aligns across 7 bases. The germline V gene has CDR1 MNHEY and CDR2 SVGAGI. V shed 2 bases and J 0 bases; nucleotides not matched to a gene: 6. The CDR3 loop spans 16 amino acids. CDR3 sequence: CASSYNRGRANYGYTF. In nucleotides, the CDR3 is TGTGCCAGCAGTTACAACAGGGGCCGAGCTAACTATGGCTACACCTTC.

This sequence joins TRBV7-2 and TRBJ2-7; TRBD2 aligns across 10 bases. The V segment lost 3 bases and the J segment 3 bases; nucleotides outside the gene matches: 5. The CDR3 is made up of 15 amino acids. CDR1 is SGHTA and CDR2 is FQGNSA in the germline V gene. The DNA for the CDR3 is TGTGCCAGCAGCTTGGGACTAGCGACAAACTACGAGCAGTACTTC. This codes for CASSLGLATNYEQYF.

The V gene is TRBV25-1, the J gene TRBJ2-5, with unresolved D. V lost 2 bases, J lost 2 bases, and 15 bases lay in between. This CDR3 contains 16 residues. Germline-derived CDR1 and CDR2 are MGHDK and SYGVNS. The CDR3 region has the DNA TGTGCCAGCAGTGAAGGTCTTGGACGGATTCAAGAGACCCAGTACTTC. This sequence encodes CASSEGLGRIQETQYF.

This clone was counted ten times or more. The rearrangement links TRBV7-2 to TRBJ2-7; no reliable D call. Germline CDR1 is SGHTA and CDR2 is FQGNSA. This CDR3 spans 12 amino acids. Trimming pared 3 bases from V and 0 bases from J, leaving 3 bases between. CDR3 DNA sequence: TGTGCCAGCAGCTTCAACTCCTACGAGCAGTACTTC. Translating it yields CASSFNSYEQYF.

The DNA of the CDR3 is TGTGCCAGTAGTACTTGGACAGGGGATCAGCCCCAGCATTTT. Its protein is CASSTWTGDQPQHF. The chain links TRBV19 to TRBJ1-5; TRBD1 matches at 9 bases. From germline, CDR1 is LNHDA and CDR2 SQIVND (reference sequence). J was trimmed by 5 bases and V by 4 bases; bases with no gene match: 3. The CDR3 totals 14 residues. The entire variable domain, with the rest obtained from reference TRBV19 and TRBJ1-5, is as follows: DGGITQSPKYLFRKEGQNVTLSCEQNLNHDAMYWYRQDPGQGLRLIYYSQIVNDFQKGDIAEGYSVSREKKESFPLTVTSAQKNPTAFYLCASSTWTGDQPQHFGDGTRLSIL.

The V gene is TRBV2, the J gene TRBJ1-5, with D possibly TRBD1 on 5 matching bases. The germline gives CDR1 SNHLY, CDR2 FYNNEI. This CDR3 spans 16 amino acids. V was shortened by 3 bases and J by 3 bases, with 15 bases between the two germline ends. CDR3 bases: TGTGCCAGCAGTGATAGGCAGGGAATACTCAATCAGCCCCAGCATTTT. This encodes CASSDRQGILNQPQHF.

CDR3 DNA: TGTGCCTGGGGCCCCGGGCGGGCCACAGATACGCAGTATTTT. Protein product: CAWGPGRATDTQYF. The J gene is TRBJ2-3, the V gene TRBV30, with D possibly matching TRBD2 (5 bases). V dropped 5 bases and J dropped 2 bases, with 14 bases sitting between them. This CDR3 region has 14 residues. Germline V gives CDR1 GTSNPN, CDR2 SVGIG (reference sequence).

The chain recombines TRBV18 with TRBJ2-7; 9 nucleotides line up with TRBD2. CDR1 is KGHSH, CDR2 LQKENI, per germline. The CDR3 runs to 16 residues. V trimming: 0 bases; J trimming: 7 bases; junction bases outside the gene matches: 10. The CDR3 nucleotides are TGTGCCAGCTCACCACCGATAGGAGCGGGAGGAGGAGAGCAGTACTTC. Protein sequence: CASSPPIGAGGGEQYF.

V usage is TRBV6-1 and J usage is TRBJ1-2; 10 nucleotides line up with TRBD1. Trimming took 2 bases from V and 6 from J; bases not matched to a gene: 6. The CDR3 has 15 amino acids. Germline V CDR1 and CDR2: MNHNS, SASEGT. Here the CDR3 DNA reads TGTGCCAGCAGTGAAATGGGACAGGGGTGGGATGGCTACACCTTC. Its protein product is CASSEMGQGWDGYTF.

The V gene is TRBV7-9, the J gene TRBJ2-7; TRBD2 matches at 7 bases. The germline gives CDR1 SEHNR, CDR2 FQNEAQ (reference sequence). The CDR3 totals 19 residues. Unmatched junction bases numbered 17, after V lost 1 base and J lost 2 bases. The CDR3 loop is CASSLVFLSGAITAYEQYF. As DNA, the CDR3 is TGTGCCAGCAGCTTAGTCTTTCTAAGCGGGGCTATTACAGCCTACGAGCAGTACTTC.

In its sample, this clone was seen once. The genes are TRBV7-9 and TRBJ2-7; D is possibly TRBD1 or TRBD2 (6 bases each). V was trimmed by 5 bases and J by 7 bases, leaving 15 bases between them. The germline V gene encodes CDR1 SEHNR and CDR2 FQNEAQ (reference sequence). The CDR3 has 13 residues. The CDR3 here is CASSIAEGGEQYF. CDR3 DNA: TGTGCCAGCAGCATTGCGGAGGGGGGTGAGCAGTACTTC.

The chain links TRBV6-1 to TRBJ2-3; D is possibly TRBD1 (5 bases). CDR3 size: 15 residues. V lost 5 bases to trimming and J lost 3 bases, with 15 bases between them. Germline V gives CDR1 MNHNS, CDR2 SASEGT. CDR3 region: CASSKTGAETDTQYF. The CDR3 DNA is TGTGCCAGCAGTAAGACTGGGGCGGAGACAGATACGCAGTATTTT.

This sequence joins TRBV7-9 and TRBJ1-4, with D maybe TRBD1 (5 bases). V lost 5 bases, J lost 5 bases, and 15 bases lay in between. This CDR3 has 15 residues. Germline V gene data show CDR1 as SEHNR and CDR2 as FQNEAQ (reference sequence). CDR3 DNA sequence: TGTGCCAGCAGCCGGGACTCGCACGGGAATGAAAAACTGTTTTTT. Translation: CASSRDSHGNEKLFF.

The chain joins TRBV29-1 to TRBJ2-7; 10 nucleotides line up with TRBD2. This CDR3 comprises 18 residues. The germline CDR1 and CDR2 sequences are SQVTM and ANQGSEA. The junction had 15 bases not matched to a gene; V was cut back by 1 base and J by 3 bases. CDR3 region: CSVEVPLSSGRGFYEQYF. The CDR3 DNA sequence: TGCAGCGTTGAAGTCCCGTTATCTAGCGGGAGAGGATTCTACGAGCAGTACTTC.

The chain links TRBV5-1 to TRBJ2-3, with TRBD2 matching over 7 bases. Germline V lookup: CDR1 SGHRS, CDR2 YFSETQ. The ends lost 1 base at V and 3 bases at J; junction bases unmatched: 5. The CDR3 covers 15 residues. The CDR3 region has the DNA TGCGCCAGCAGCTTGAGGCTAGCGGAGACAGATACGCAGTATTTT. It yields the protein CASSLRLAETDTQYF.

This clone was observed a single time. Other DNA sequences of this sample code for an identical CDR3. The chain combines TRBV7-9 with TRBJ2-1, with 11 nucleotides matching TRBD2. Germline V gene lookup returns CDR1 SEHNR and CDR2 FQNEAQ (reference sequence). Germline trimming cut 4 bases from V and 4 bases from J; bases unmatched to any gene: 3. The CDR3 extends over 15 amino acids. CDR3 in amino acids: CASSSRLAGYNEQFF. The DNA for the CDR3 is TGTGCCAGCAGCTCACGACTAGCGGGGTACAATGAGCAGTTCTTC.

Concerning this clone: In the same sample, other DNA sequences code for this CDR3. The chain couples TRBV2 to TRBJ2-1; D call uncertain. The CDR3 has 11 residues. V gave up 7 bases and J gave up 5 bases, with 6 bases separating them. The germline gives CDR1 SNHLY, CDR2 FYNNEI. CDR3 residues: CASTVHNEQFF. CDR3 nucleotides: TGTGCCAGCACCGTCCACAATGAGCAGTTCTTC.

This clone was seen just once. Distinct nucleotide sequences in the sample also encode this CDR3. V gene TRBV6-5 combines with J gene TRBJ1-4; a weak D match, TRBD1 (6 bases). Germline V gene sequence: CDR1 MNHEY, CDR2 SVGAGI. The germline V and J ends were trimmed by 2 bases and 3 bases, with 10 bases remaining between them. This CDR3 has 15 residues. CDR3 sequence: CASSYGGGSNEKLFF. DNA of the CDR3: TGTGCCAGCAGTTACGGAGGGGGGTCTAATGAAAAACTGTTTTTT.

J is TRBJ2-5 and V is TRBV10-3; D assignment may be TRBD1 or TRBD2 (5 bases each). TRBJ2-7 matches the DNA end more closely, so the J call is doubtful. There are 14 residues in the CDR3. Germline CDR1 ENHRY, CDR2 SYGVKD. CDR3 DNA: TGTGCCATCGCTGGGGGAGACCTCTCCTACGAGCAGTACTTC. The encoded protein is CAIAGGDLSYEQYF.

Turning to this clone: The same CDR3 also results from other DNA sequences found in this sample. This chain connects TRBV19 to TRBJ1-1; D remains unclear. The ends were cut back, 1 base at V and 2 bases at J, with 5 bases in the middle. From germline, CDR1 is LNHDA and CDR2 SQIVND (reference sequence). The CDR3 contains 13 residues. This chain's CDR3 is CASSIGQNTEAFF. The CDR3 coding sequence is TGTGCCAGTAGTATAGGCCAAAACACTGAAGCTTTCTTT.

This clone was counted at least ten times. This rearrangement joins TRBV7-3 to TRBJ2-7; D unresolved. V lost 0 bases and J lost 1, with 10 bases in between. Looked up from germline, CDR1 is SGHTA and CDR2 is FQGTGA. This CDR3 has 15 amino acids. In DNA, the CDR3 is TGTGCCAGCAGCTTAACGGGCGTACCGTCCTACGAGCAGTACTTC. Translation: CASSLTGVPSYEQYF.